These 29 T cell receptor beta chains were sequenced from one sample in a study of T cells in Graves' hyperthyroidism and ophthalmopathy. Regions amplified from RNA transcripts were the TCR beta CDR3 regions. With the HTBI primer set, the TCR CDR3 went through a first round of RT-PCR. TCRdb re-called the multiplex PCR reads through MiXCR, storing one row per CDR3 protein. Here the sample spans hundreds of thousands of distinct CDR3 sequences, 35% to 40% being singletons. The sample taken for sequencing was blood. These receptors all stem from a man younger than 35 with Graves' hyperthyroidism.

The chain combines TRBV15 with TRBJ1-5, with D maybe TRBD1 (5 bases). The CDR3 has 14 amino acids. Trimming removed 3 bases from V and 13 bases from J, with 19 bases in between. Per germline, CDR1 LNHNV and CDR2 YYDKDF (reference sequence). The DNA for the CDR3 is TGTGCCACCAGCAGCTTAGACAGCGCATGGCCTCAGCATTTT. Translation gives CATSSLDSAWPQHF.

As regards this clonotype: A read error may explain this, as a much larger clone is one base away. The rearrangement links TRBV29-1 to TRBJ2-5; the D call may be TRBD1 or TRBD2 (5 bases each). The CDR3 is 10 residues long. Trimming removed 6 bases from V and 7 bases from J, with 9 bases in between. Germline CDR1 is SQVTM and CDR2 is ANQGSEA. CDR3 sequence: CSVLGTTQYF. The CDR3 DNA reads as TGCAGCGTGCTTGGGACGACCCAGTACTTC.

This chain uses TRBV13 with TRBJ1-1; no clear D gene. The CDR3 has 12 amino acids. Germline V gene lookup returns CDR1 PRHDT and CDR2 FYEKMQ (reference sequence). V was pared by 1 base and J by 7 bases, with 7 bases between. The DNA of the CDR3 is TGTGCCAGCAGCTTAGACGGGAGTGAAGCTTTCTTT. Its translation is CASSLDGSEAFF. Filled out from reference TRBV13 and TRBJ1-1, the complete variable domain reads AAGVIQSPRHLIKEKRETATLKCYPIPRHDTVYWYQQGPGQDPQFLISFYEKMQSDKGSIPDRFSAQQFSDYHSELNMSSLELGDSALYFCASSLDGSEAFFGQGTRLTVV.

About this clonotype: One end of the junction fails to match germline, which may point to a read error. V is TRBV7-9 and J is TRBJ2-7; D possibly corresponds to TRBD2 (5 bases). CDR1 SEHNR and CDR2 FQNEAQ come from the germline V gene (reference sequence). The CDR3 is 14 residues long. CDR3 nucleotides: TGTGCCAGCAGCTTAGCGGGCGGCACCGGGGAGCTGTACTTC. Encoded protein: CASSLAGGTGELYF.

This clonotype has more than one count but fewer than ten. This chain uses TRBV2 with TRBJ2-2; D remains unclear. Germline V gives CDR1 SNHLY, CDR2 FYNNEI. This CDR3 is 14 amino acids long. Trimming removed 0 bases from V and 4 bases from J, with 6 bases in between. The CDR3 spells CASSEAQSTGELFF. The CDR3 nucleotides read TGTGCCAGCAGTGAAGCACAGAGCACCGGGGAGCTGTTTTTT.

V gene TRBV2 combines with J gene TRBJ2-2; 8 bases align to TRBD2. CDR1 is SNHLY and CDR2 is FYNNEI in the germline V gene. Trimming cost V 4 bases and J 4 bases; bases outside gene matches: 11. The CDR3 loop spans 17 amino acids. Written as DNA, the CDR3 is TGTGCCAGCAGTGTTCCATTGGCGGGGGGTGCCACCGGGGAGCTGTTTTTT. Protein product: CASSVPLAGGATGELFF. Variable domain in full (rest from reference TRBV2 and TRBJ2-2): EPEVTQTPSHQVTQMGQEVILRCVPISNHLYFYWYRQILGQKVEFLVSFYNNEISEKSEIFDDQFSVERPDGSNFTLKIRSTKLEDSAMYFCASSVPLAGGATGELFFGEGSRLTVL.

Only a few counts were recorded for this clonotype. The chain employs TRBV6-5 and TRBJ2-7, with 10 bases fitting TRBD2. J gave up 2 bases and V 4 bases, and 5 bases lay outside the gene matches. Per germline, CDR1 MNHEY and CDR2 SVGAGI. The length of the CDR3 is 15 residues. CDR3 loop: CASSLGTSVPYEQYF. In DNA, the CDR3 is TGTGCCAGCAGTTTAGGGACTAGCGTTCCCTACGAGCAGTACTTC.

V gene TRBV29-1 combines with J gene TRBJ1-5; D remains unclear. Germline-derived CDR1 and CDR2 are SQVTM and ANQGSEA. The CDR3 covers 13 residues. V shed 4 bases and J shed 5 bases, with 12 bases lying between them. The CDR3 sequence is CSVVKNGHQPQHF. The CDR3 nucleotides are TGCAGCGTTGTGAAAAACGGGCATCAGCCCCAGCATTTT.

Concerning this clonotype: A read error may produce the germline difference seen at one junction end. V gene TRBV2 combines with J gene TRBJ1-6, with a weak D call TRBD1 (6 bases). This CDR3 comprises 15 residues. CDR1 is SNHLY, CDR2 FYNNEI, per germline. The DNA of the CDR3 is TGTGGCAGCAGCCTATATCCGGACAGAAATTCACCCCTCCACTTT. This encodes CGSSLYPDRNSPLHF.

This clonotype was detected only a few times. J is TRBJ1-1 and V is TRBV4-1; possibly TRBD1 for D (6 bases). CDR3 size: 13 residues. In germline, CDR1 is MGHRA, CDR2 YSYEKL. Trimming cost V 0 bases and J 6 bases, with 8 bases left between them. CDR3 sequence: CASSQEQGAEAFF. The CDR3 coding sequence is TGCGCCAGCAGCCAAGAACAGGGCGCTGAAGCTTTCTTT.

This clonotype has only a few counts. One end of the junction varies from germline; a read error may be responsible. V gene TRBV10-3 combines with J gene TRBJ2-7; 8 bases fit TRBD1. In germline, CDR1 is ENHRY, CDR2 SYGVKD. This CDR3 comprises 15 residues. The CDR3 is CASSLWGQDIYEQYF. CDR3 coding DNA: TGTGCCAGCAGTTTATGGGGACAGGACATCTACGAGCAGTACTTC.

This chain uses TRBV7-6 with TRBJ2-7; 10 bases map to TRBD2. J was trimmed by 3 bases and V by 7 bases; bases with no gene match: 9. Germline assignment: CDR1 SGHVS and CDR2 FNYEAQ. There are 15 residues in the CDR3. In nucleotides, the CDR3 is TGTGCCAGCACCACCGAGGGGACTAGCGACTACGAGCAGTACTTC. Its protein is CASTTEGTSDYEQYF.

V gene TRBV7-9 combines with J gene TRBJ1-4; 7 positions match TRBD1. The CDR3 covers 15 residues. V trimming: 4 bases; J trimming: 5 bases; junction bases outside the gene matches: 7. The germline gives CDR1 SEHNR, CDR2 FQNEAQ (reference sequence). The CDR3 DNA follows: TGTGCCAGCAGCTCCGGACAGGCCCGGAATGAAAAACTGTTTTTT. This codes for CASSSGQARNEKLFF.

This chain uses TRBV7-8 with TRBJ1-1; no firm D call. V lost 5 bases and J lost 0, with 13 bases in between. CDR1 is SGHVS, CDR2 FQNEAQ, per germline. The CDR3 has 15 amino acids. DNA of the CDR3: TGTGCCAGCAGCCAAGAGCAACGGTTGAACACTGAAGCTTTCTTT. Amino acid sequence: CASSQEQRLNTEAFF.

This clonotype was picked up many times. The CDR3 DNA reads as TGTGCCAGTAGTACGTCCAGGGGGCTGAACACTGAAGCTTTCTTT. Protein product: CASSTSRGLNTEAFF. This chain links TRBV19 with TRBJ1-1; 8 bases are shared with TRBD1. Germline V CDR1 and CDR2: LNHDA, SQIVND (reference sequence). CDR3 length equals 15 residues. With 4 bases clipped from V and 0 bases from J, the junction kept 4 bases outside the gene matches.

The table lists this clonotype with a few counts. J is TRBJ1-5 and V is TRBV10-3; 9 bases agree with TRBD1. CDR3 length equals 18 residues. V was clipped by 0 bases and J by 3 bases; unmatched bases: 9. The V gene's germline CDR1 is ENHRY and CDR2 SYGVKD. The CDR3: CAISESEEWTGDNQPQHF. CDR3 sequence (DNA): TGTGCCATCAGTGAGTCGGAGGAGTGGACAGGGGACAATCAGCCCCAGCATTTT.

This clonotype was observed many times. V and J are TRBV9 and TRBJ1-1, with D perhaps matching TRBD1 (6 bases). There are 14 residues in the CDR3. Germline V CDR1 and CDR2: SGDLS, YYNGEE. Deletions cut 4 bases from V and 4 bases from J, with 14 bases between. The CDR3 DNA reads as TGTGCCAGCAGCTTTTGGACAGATCCCACTGAAGCTTTCTTT. It yields the protein CASSFWTDPTEAFF.

This clonotype was detected a few times. This chain joins TRBV4-1 and TRBJ2-2; D is unresolved. This CDR3 spans 13 amino acids. Germline-derived CDR1 and CDR2 are MGHRA and YSYEKL. With 8 bases removed from V and 2 bases from J, the gap between germline ends came to 9 bases. In DNA form, the CDR3 reads TGCGCCAGCTTGGACGGTAACACCGGGGAGCTGTTTTTT. Protein product: CASLDGNTGELFF.

The rearrangement links TRBV29-1 to TRBJ1-2; TRBD1 is a possible D gene (5 bases). The CDR3 is 13 residues long. The germline V gene has CDR1 SQVTM and CDR2 ANQGSEA. V gave up 7 bases and J gave up 12 bases, with 24 bases separating them. The CDR3 loop is CSGAGTGPSGNTF. The CDR3 DNA reads TGCAGCGGAGCGGGAACAGGTCCCTCTGGAAACACCTTC.

The table lists this clonotype with many counts. The rearrangement joins TRBV2 to TRBJ2-7; unclear D gene. V was pared by 6 bases and J by 3 bases, with 3 bases between. CDR1 is SNHLY, CDR2 FYNNEI, per germline. This CDR3 region has 10 residues. The CDR3: CASRYYEQYF. In DNA form, the CDR3 reads TGTGCCAGCAGGTACTACGAGCAGTACTTC. Together with reference TRBV2 and TRBJ2-7, the CDR3 gives the full variable domain: EPEVTQTPSHQVTQMGQEVILRCVPISNHLYFYWYRQILGQKVEFLVSFYNNEISEKSEIFDDQFSVERPDGSNFTLKIRSTKLEDSAMYFCASRYYEQYFGPGTRLTVT.

Comments on this clonotype: A much larger clone lies a single base off, so this may be a read error. V gene TRBV7-9 combines with J gene TRBJ1-1; unclear D gene. Germline V gives CDR1 SEHNR, CDR2 FQNEAQ (reference sequence). Trimming removed 7 bases from V and 7 bases from J, with 10 bases in between. There are 11 residues in the CDR3. CDR3 bases: TGTGCCAGCAACTCCCCGGGTGAAGCTTTCTTT. It translates to CASNSPGEAFF.

As regards this clonotype: The final CDR3 position lacks the conserved phenylalanine or tryptophan, pointing to a likely read error. The chain carries TRBV7-9 and TRBJ2-7; D not resolved. CDR3 length: 13 amino acids. Germline assignment: CDR1 SEHNR and CDR2 FQNEAQ (reference sequence). V was pared by 5 bases and J by 6 bases, with 14 bases between. The CDR3 bases are TGTGCCAGCAGCCCTCTGCCACCTCTCGAGCAGTACCTC. As protein: CASSPLPPLEQYL.

This clonotype has just a few counts. The gene calls are TRBV12-5 and TRBJ2-5; D call uncertain. Looked up from germline, CDR1 is LGHNT and CDR2 is FRNRAP. The CDR3 contains 15 residues. Trimming removed 4 bases from V and 0 bases from J, with 12 bases in between. The CDR3 bases are TGTGCTAGTGGTTCGGGCACCTCGTACCAAGAGACCCAGTACTTC. Its protein product is CASGSGTSYQETQYF.

There are many counts of this clonotype. This chain connects TRBV7-2 to TRBJ1-3, with D possibly being TRBD1 (5 bases). Germline lookup yields CDR1 SGHTA and CDR2 FQGNSA. V lost 3 bases and J lost 0, with 9 bases in between. This CDR3 spans 15 amino acids. The chain's CDR3 is CASSFQGDSGNTIYF. CDR3 nucleotides: TGTGCCAGCAGCTTTCAAGGGGACTCTGGAAACACCATATATTTT.

Regarding this clonotype: A much larger clone is a single base away; this may be a read error. The chain links TRBV9 to TRBJ2-7; D not resolved. There are 14 residues in the CDR3. Germline CDR1 and CDR2: SGDLS and YYNGEE. In nucleotides, the CDR3 is TGTGCCAGCAGCGTAGATCCGGGTTTCTACGAGCGGTACTTC. It codes for CASSVDPGFYERYF.

The rearrangement uses TRBV20-1 and TRBJ1-1, with D perhaps matching TRBD1 (6 bases). Germline V gene data show CDR1 as DFQATT and CDR2 as SNEGSKA (reference sequence). Trimming cost V 0 bases and J 5 bases, with 16 bases left between them. The CDR3 covers 15 residues. The CDR3 DNA reads TGCAGTGCTAGAGATCATGAGGGGGGAATAACTGAAGCTTTCTTT. It translates to CSARDHEGGITEAFF.

Turning to this clonotype: The conserved phenylalanine or tryptophan normally closing the CDR3 is absent here, so this likely arose from a read error. J is TRBJ1-1 and V is TRBV19; no clear D. Germline lookup yields CDR1 LNHDA and CDR2 SQIVND (reference sequence). V was clipped by 8 bases and J by 1 base, with 5 bases between them. The length of the CDR3 is 11 residues. CDR3 bases: TGTGCCAGTGGGCCGAACACTGAAGCTTTCCTT. Translation: CASGPNTEAFL.

The chain combines TRBV6-6 with TRBJ2-2; D is perhaps TRBD1 (5 bases). The CDR3 runs to 14 residues. Deletions cut 5 bases from V and 3 bases from J, with 10 bases between. In germline, CDR1 is MNHNY, CDR2 SVGAGI (reference sequence). The CDR3 protein is CASSAQGYTGELFF. The CDR3 coding sequence is TGTGCCAGCAGTGCCCAGGGATACACCGGGGAGCTGTTTTTT.

This clonotype has ten or more counts. The gene calls are TRBV29-1 and TRBJ1-2, with 9 nucleotides matching TRBD1. CDR1 is SQVTM and CDR2 is ANQGSEA in the germline V gene. This CDR3 has 15 residues. Trimming cost V 3 bases and J 5 bases; bases outside gene matches: 10. Here the CDR3 DNA reads TGCAGCGTTGATGGGACAGGGCTGATGGAGTATGGCTACACCTTC. It yields the protein CSVDGTGLMEYGYTF.